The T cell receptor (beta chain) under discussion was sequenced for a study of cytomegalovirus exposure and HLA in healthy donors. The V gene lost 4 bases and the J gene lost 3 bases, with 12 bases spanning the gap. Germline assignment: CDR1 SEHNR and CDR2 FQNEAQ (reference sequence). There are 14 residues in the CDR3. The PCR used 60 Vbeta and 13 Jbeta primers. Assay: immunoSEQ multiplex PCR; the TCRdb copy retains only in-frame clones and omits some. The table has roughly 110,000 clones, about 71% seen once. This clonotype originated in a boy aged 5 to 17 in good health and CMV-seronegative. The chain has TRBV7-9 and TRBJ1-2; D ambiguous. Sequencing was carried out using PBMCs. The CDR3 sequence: CASSWWELHYGYTF. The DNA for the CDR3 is TGTGCCAGCAGCTGGTGGGAGCTCCACTATGGCTACACCTTC. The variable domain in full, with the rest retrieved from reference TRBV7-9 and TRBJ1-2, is DTGVSQNPRHKITKRGQNVTFRCDPISEHNRLYWYRQTLGQGPEFLTYFQNEAQLEKSRLLSDRFSAERPKGSFSTLEIQRTEQGDSAMYLCASSWWELHYGYTFGSGTRLTVV.